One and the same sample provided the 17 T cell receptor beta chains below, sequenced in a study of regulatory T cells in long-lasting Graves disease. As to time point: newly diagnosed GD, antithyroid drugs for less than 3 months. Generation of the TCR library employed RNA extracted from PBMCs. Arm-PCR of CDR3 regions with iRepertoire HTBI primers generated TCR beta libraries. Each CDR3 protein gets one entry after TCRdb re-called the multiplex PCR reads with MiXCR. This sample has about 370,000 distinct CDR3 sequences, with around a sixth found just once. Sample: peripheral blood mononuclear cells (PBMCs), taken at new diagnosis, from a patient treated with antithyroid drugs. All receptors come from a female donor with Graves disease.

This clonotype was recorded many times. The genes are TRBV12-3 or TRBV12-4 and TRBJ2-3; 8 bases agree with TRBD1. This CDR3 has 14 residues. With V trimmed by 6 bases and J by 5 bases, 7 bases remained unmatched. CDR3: CASRTGQGIDTQYF. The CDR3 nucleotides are TGTGCCAGCAGAACCGGACAGGGAATAGATACGCAGTATTTT.

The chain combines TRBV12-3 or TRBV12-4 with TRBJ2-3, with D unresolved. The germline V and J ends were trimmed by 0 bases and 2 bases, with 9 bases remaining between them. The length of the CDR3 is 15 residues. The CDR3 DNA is TGTGCCAGCAGTTTAGCGGGAAAAAACACAGATACGCAGTATTTT. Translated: CASSLAGKNTDTQYF.

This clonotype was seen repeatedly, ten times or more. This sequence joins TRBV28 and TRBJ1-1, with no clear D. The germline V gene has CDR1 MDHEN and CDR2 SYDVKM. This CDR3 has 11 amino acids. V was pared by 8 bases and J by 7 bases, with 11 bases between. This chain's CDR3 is CASGRRYEAFF. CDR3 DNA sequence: TGTGCCAGCGGCAGAAGATATGAAGCTTTCTTT.

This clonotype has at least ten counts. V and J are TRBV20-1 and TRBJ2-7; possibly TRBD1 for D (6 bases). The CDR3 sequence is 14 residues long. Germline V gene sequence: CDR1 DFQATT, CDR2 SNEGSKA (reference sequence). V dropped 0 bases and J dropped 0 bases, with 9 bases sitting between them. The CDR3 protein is CSARDLDSSYEQYF. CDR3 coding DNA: TGCAGTGCTAGAGATCTGGACAGCTCCTACGAGCAGTACTTC.

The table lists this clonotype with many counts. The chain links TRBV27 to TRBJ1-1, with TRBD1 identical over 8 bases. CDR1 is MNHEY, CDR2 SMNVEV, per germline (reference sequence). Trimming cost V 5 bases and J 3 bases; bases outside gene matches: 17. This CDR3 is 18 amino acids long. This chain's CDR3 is CASSNLWRDRSLDTEAFF. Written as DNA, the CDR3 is TGTGCCAGCAGTAATCTTTGGCGGGACAGGTCTTTGGACACTGAAGCTTTCTTT.

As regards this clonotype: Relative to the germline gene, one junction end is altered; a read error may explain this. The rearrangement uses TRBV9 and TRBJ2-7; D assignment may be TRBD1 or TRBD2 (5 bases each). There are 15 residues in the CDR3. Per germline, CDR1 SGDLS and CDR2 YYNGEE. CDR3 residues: CASSLVGQGVGEQYF. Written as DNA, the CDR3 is TGCGCCAGCAGCTTGGTTGGGCAGGGAGTCGGCGAGCAGTACTTC. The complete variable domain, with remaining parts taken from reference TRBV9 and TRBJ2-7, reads DSGVTQTPKHLITATGQRVTLRCSPRSGDLSVYWYQQSLDQGLQFLIQYYNGEERAKGNILERFSAQQFPDLHSELNLSSLELGDSALYFCASSLVGQGVGEQYFGPGTRLTVT.

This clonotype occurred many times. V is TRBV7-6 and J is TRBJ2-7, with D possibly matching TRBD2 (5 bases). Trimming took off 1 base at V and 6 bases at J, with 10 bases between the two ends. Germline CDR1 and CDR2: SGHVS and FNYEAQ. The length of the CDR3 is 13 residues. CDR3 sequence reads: CASSLEWGVEQYF. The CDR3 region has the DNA TGTGCCAGCAGCTTAGAGTGGGGAGTCGAGCAGTACTTC.

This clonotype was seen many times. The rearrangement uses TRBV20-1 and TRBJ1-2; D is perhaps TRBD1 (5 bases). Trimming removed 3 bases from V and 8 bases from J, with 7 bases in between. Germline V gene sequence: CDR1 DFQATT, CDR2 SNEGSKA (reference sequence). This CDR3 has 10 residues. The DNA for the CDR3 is TGCAGTGCTAGTCAGGGAGGCTACACCTTC. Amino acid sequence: CSASQGGYTF.

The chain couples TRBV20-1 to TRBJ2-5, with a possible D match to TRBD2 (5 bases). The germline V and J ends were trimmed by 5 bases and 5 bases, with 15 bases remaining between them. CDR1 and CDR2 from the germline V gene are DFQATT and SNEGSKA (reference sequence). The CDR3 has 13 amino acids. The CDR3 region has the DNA TGCAGTGCTGGTCGCGGGCTAGCCGAGACCCAGTACTTC. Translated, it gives CSAGRGLAETQYF.

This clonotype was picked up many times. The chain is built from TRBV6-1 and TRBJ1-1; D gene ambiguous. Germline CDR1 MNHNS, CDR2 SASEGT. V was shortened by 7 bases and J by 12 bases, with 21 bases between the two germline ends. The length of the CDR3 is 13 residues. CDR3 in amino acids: CASTLEIRGTPFF. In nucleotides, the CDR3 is TGTGCCAGCACCCTAGAGATCCGAGGAACCCCTTTCTTT.

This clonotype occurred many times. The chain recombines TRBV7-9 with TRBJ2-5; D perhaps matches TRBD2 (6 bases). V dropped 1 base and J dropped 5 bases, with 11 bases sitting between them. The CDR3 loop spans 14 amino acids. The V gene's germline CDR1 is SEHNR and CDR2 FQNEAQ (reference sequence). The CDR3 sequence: CASSLDGGQETQYF. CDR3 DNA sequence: TGTGCCAGCAGCTTAGATGGAGGGCAGGAGACCCAGTACTTC.

The CDR3 region is CASNPGQGATGELFF. The DNA of the CDR3 is TGTGCCAGCAACCCGGGACAGGGGGCAACCGGGGAGCTGTTTTTT. The J gene is TRBJ2-2, the V gene TRBV2, with 12 bases matching TRBD1. In germline, CDR1 is SNHLY, CDR2 FYNNEI. The CDR3 consists of 15 residues. After removal of 7 bases from V and 5 bases from J, the junction contained 5 bases not matched to a gene. The full variable domain, with the rest looked up from reference TRBV2 and TRBJ2-2, is EPEVTQTPSHQVTQMGQEVILRCVPISNHLYFYWYRQILGQKVEFLVSFYNNEISEKSEIFDDQFSVERPDGSNFTLKIRSTKLEDSAMYFCASNPGQGATGELFFGEGSRLTVL.

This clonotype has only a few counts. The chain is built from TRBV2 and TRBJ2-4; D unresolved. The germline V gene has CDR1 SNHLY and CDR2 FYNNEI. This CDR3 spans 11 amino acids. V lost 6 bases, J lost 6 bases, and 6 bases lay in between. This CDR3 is CASSEANIQYF. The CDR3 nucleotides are TGTGCCAGCAGCGAGGCAAACATTCAGTACTTC.

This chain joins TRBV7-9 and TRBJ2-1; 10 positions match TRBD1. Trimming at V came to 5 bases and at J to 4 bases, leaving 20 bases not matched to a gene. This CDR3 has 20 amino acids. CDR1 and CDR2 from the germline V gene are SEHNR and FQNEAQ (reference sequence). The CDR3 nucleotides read TGTGCCAGCAGCGACCGGGACAGGGGACTCCAAGGGGTCTCTTACAATGAGCAGTTCTTC. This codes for CASSDRDRGLQGVSYNEQFF.

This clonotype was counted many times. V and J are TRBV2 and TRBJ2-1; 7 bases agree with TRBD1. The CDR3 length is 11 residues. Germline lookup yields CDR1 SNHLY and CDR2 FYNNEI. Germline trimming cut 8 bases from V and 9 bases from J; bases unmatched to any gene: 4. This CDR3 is CASLGTVEQFF. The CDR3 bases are TGTGCCAGCCTAGGGACAGTTGAGCAGTTCTTC. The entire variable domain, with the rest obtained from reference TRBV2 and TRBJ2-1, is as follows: EPEVTQTPSHQVTQMGQEVILRCVPISNHLYFYWYRQILGQKVEFLVSFYNNEISEKSEIFDDQFSVERPDGSNFTLKIRSTKLEDSAMYFCASLGTVEQFFGPGTRLTVL.

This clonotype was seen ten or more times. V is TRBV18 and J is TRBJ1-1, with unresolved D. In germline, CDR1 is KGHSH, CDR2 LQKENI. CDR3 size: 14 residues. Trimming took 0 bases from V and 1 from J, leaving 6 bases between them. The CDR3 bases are TGTGCCAGCTCACCACCATCTGGGAACACTGAAGCTTTCTTT. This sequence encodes CASSPPSGNTEAFF.

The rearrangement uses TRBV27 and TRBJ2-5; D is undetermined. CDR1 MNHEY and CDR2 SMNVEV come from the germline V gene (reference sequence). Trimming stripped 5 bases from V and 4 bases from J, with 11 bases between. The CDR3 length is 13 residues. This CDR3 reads CASSEIAGETQYF. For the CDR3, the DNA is TGTGCCAGCAGTGAGATCGCCGGAGAGACCCAGTACTTC.